This record looks at one TCR beta chain sequence and its context. In the source study's methods: Amplification with reference gene primers provided the estimates of nucleated cell counts. The table came from immunoSEQ multiplex PCR; TCRdb's copy has only in-frame clones and leaves some out. From that table come the V and J calls and clone size; the DNA was used to work out D and trimming. The data show around 80,000 clones, about 85% seen once. The sample is drawn from a study of blood T cell repertoires in COVID-19. Overall study context: The United States, Italy and Spain supplied acute and convalescent COVID-19 samples. Nucleic acid was either cDNA or gDNA, and it came from T cells, B-cell-depleted T cells, or PBMCs.

CDR1 is GTSNPN and CDR2 is SVGIG in the germline V gene (reference sequence). This CDR3 spans 14 amino acids. Trimming removed 1 base from V and 5 bases from J; junction bases left unmatched: 4. The sequenced sample consisted of peripheral blood. The J gene is TRBJ2-3, the V gene TRBV30, with 9 nucleotides matching TRBD2. This receptor was identified in a human donor in a cohort sampled during active COVID-19. CDR3 in amino acids: CAWSAGRGGDTQYF. CDR3 DNA: TGTGCCTGGAGTGCGGGGCGGGGGGGAGATACGCAGTATTTT.